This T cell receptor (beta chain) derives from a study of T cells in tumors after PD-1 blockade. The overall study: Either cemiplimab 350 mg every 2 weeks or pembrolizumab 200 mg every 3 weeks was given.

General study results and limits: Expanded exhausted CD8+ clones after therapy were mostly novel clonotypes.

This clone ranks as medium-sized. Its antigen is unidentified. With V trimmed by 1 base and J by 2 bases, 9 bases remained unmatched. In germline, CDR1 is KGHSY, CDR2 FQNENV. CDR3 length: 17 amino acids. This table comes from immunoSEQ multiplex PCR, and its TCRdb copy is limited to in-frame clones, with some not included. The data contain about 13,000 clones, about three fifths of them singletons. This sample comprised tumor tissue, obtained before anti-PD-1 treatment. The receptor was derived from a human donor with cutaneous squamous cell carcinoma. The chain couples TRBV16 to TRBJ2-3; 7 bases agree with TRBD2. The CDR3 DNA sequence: TGTGCCAGCAGCCAATGGAGTCTGACTAGCTCCACAGATACGCAGTATTTT. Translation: CASSQWSLTSSTDTQYF. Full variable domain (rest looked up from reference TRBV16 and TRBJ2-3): GEEVAQTPKHLVRGEGQKAKLYCAPIKGHSYVFWYQQVLKNEFKFLISFQNENVFDETGMPKERFSAKCLPNSPCSLEIQATKLEDSAVYFCASSQWSLTSSTDTQYFGPGTRLTVL.